A single sample is the source of the 18 T cell receptor beta chains below, sequenced in a study of identical twins. TCRdb redid the calling of the 5' RACE reads with MiXCR, one entry per CDR3 protein. The data contain about 530,000 distinct CDR3 sequences, about 15% of them singletons. The same sample was also used in a study of yellow fever vaccine responses in identical twins.

The sample consisted of CD4+ T cells sorted from blood. Receptors originate from a young woman in good health.

The chain recombines TRBV3-1 with TRBJ2-3; D perhaps matches TRBD1 (5 bases). The CDR3 loop spans 15 amino acids. In germline, CDR1 is LGHDT, CDR2 YNNKEL (reference sequence). V was clipped by 4 bases and J by 3 bases, with 14 bases between them. CDR3 DNA: TGTGCCAGCAGCCCGCCAGGGATAGGGACAGATACGCAGTATTTT. Encoded protein: CASSPPGIGTDTQYF.

The V gene is TRBV7-9, the J gene TRBJ2-2; D possibly corresponds to TRBD1 (5 bases). With 4 bases removed from V and 0 bases from J, the gap between germline ends came to 6 bases. In germline, CDR1 is SEHNR, CDR2 FQNEAQ (reference sequence). This CDR3 has 14 residues. CDR3 residues: CASSSDTNTGELFF. The CDR3 DNA reads as TGTGCCAGCAGCTCGGACACGAACACCGGGGAGCTGTTTTTT.

The chain carries TRBV5-1 and TRBJ1-1; 8 nucleotides line up with TRBD1. The length of the CDR3 is 16 residues. The junction had 13 bases not matched to a gene; V was cut back by 5 bases and J by 4 bases. Germline V gives CDR1 SGHRS, CDR2 YFSETQ. CDR3 in amino acids: CASRGSRGLSATEAFF. The CDR3 DNA is TGCGCCAGCAGGGGATCCAGGGGGCTTTCTGCCACTGAAGCTTTCTTT.

The V call is TRBV28, the J call TRBJ1-4, with 7 bases matching TRBD1. Germline assignment: CDR1 MDHEN and CDR2 SYDVKM. J gave up 5 bases and V 2 bases, and 5 bases lay outside the gene matches. The CDR3 consists of 15 residues. In nucleotides, the CDR3 is TGTGCCAGCAGTTTAGAAGGGACAGCGAATGAAAAACTGTTTTTT. Translating it yields CASSLEGTANEKLFF.

The chain uses TRBV6-1 and TRBJ2-1; D could derive from TRBD1 or TRBD2 (5 bases each). The ends were cut back, 6 bases at V and 8 bases at J, with 26 bases in the middle. CDR1 MNHNS and CDR2 SASEGT come from the germline V gene. This CDR3 region has 17 residues. The CDR3 nucleotides read TGTGCCAGCAGGCCTCTAAGTGGGGCGGGCCCTATGGATGAGCAGTTCTTC. It codes for CASRPLSGAGPMDEQFF.

The sample holds a few counts of this clonotype. This chain links TRBV7-9 with TRBJ2-5, with 10 nucleotides matching TRBD1. Germline V lookup: CDR1 SEHNR, CDR2 FQNEAQ (reference sequence). Unmatched junction bases numbered 7, after V lost 2 bases and J lost 7 bases. This CDR3 comprises 15 residues. CDR3 amino acids: CASSLPDRGLRTQYF. The CDR3, as DNA: TGTGCCAGCAGCTTACCCGACAGGGGGCTAAGGACCCAGTACTTC.

This clonotype has a handful of counts. CDR3 amino acids: CASFQGGRNTEAFF. CDR3 DNA: TGTGCCAGTTTTCAAGGGGGGAGAAACACTGAAGCTTTCTTT. J is TRBJ1-1 and V is TRBV2, with D perhaps matching TRBD1 (6 bases). The germline CDR1 and CDR2 sequences are SNHLY and FYNNEI. V was shortened by 9 bases and J by 2 bases, with 16 bases between the two germline ends. This CDR3 comprises 14 residues.

This clonotype showed up just a few times. This chain uses TRBV5-6 with TRBJ2-3; 10 bases map to TRBD2. This CDR3 comprises 17 residues. Germline V gene data show CDR1 as SGHDT and CDR2 as YYEEEE. Trimming took 0 bases from V and 5 from J; bases not matched to a gene: 9. For the CDR3, the DNA is TGTGCCAGCAGCTTGGTGGTAGCGGGAGGTCCCCGAGATACGCAGTATTTT. It codes for CASSLVVAGGPRDTQYF.

This clonotype was picked up a small number of times. The genes are TRBV7-6 and TRBJ1-4, with D hard to call. The V and J ends lost 5 bases and 0 bases respectively, with 13 bases between them. The germline V gene has CDR1 SGHVS and CDR2 FNYEAQ. The CDR3 contains 16 residues. The CDR3 sequence: CASSLKNGATNEKLFF. CDR3 coding DNA: TGTGCCAGCAGCCTAAAAAACGGGGCAACTAATGAAAAACTGTTTTTT.

This chain joins TRBV28 and TRBJ2-2, with 7 bases identical to TRBD2. Germline V gene data show CDR1 as MDHEN and CDR2 as SYDVKM. Trimming at V came to 3 bases and at J to 1 base, leaving 2 bases not matched to a gene. The CDR3 is 15 residues long. This CDR3 is CASSFCGGNTGELFF. The DNA for the CDR3 is TGTGCCAGCAGTTTCTGCGGGGGGAACACCGGGGAGCTGTTTTTT.

This clonotype has just a few counts. This chain connects TRBV6-1 to TRBJ2-7; TRBD1 or TRBD2 may be the D gene (5 bases each). Trimming pared 4 bases from V and 2 bases from J, leaving 12 bases between. Germline values: CDR1 MNHNS, CDR2 SASEGT. The CDR3 contains 14 residues. CDR3 in amino acids: CASSVRDRTYEQYV. The CDR3 nucleotides are TGTGCCAGCAGTGTCCGGGACCGAACCTACGAGCAGTACGTC.

The chain links TRBV24-1 to TRBJ2-3; 7 bases are shared with TRBD2. V dropped 3 bases and J dropped 3; count of bases not matched to a gene: 5. The CDR3 contains 15 residues. Germline V gives CDR1 KGHDR, CDR2 SFDVKD. As DNA, the CDR3 is TGTGCCACCAGTGATCAGCGGGAAGTGACAGATACGCAGTATTTT. It codes for CATSDQREVTDTQYF.

V and J are TRBV5-5 and TRBJ1-5; no firm D call. Germline V gene sequence: CDR1 SGHKS, CDR2 YYEKEE (reference sequence). CDR3 length: 14 amino acids. Trimming took 4 bases from V and 3 from J, leaving 11 bases between them. CDR3 bases: TGTGCCAGCAGCGCCCAGATCGCCAATCAGCCCCAGCATTTT. Amino acids: CASSAQIANQPQHF. Full variable domain (outside the CDR3, taken from reference TRBV5-5 and TRBJ1-5): DAGVTQSPTHLIKTRGQQVTLRCSPISGHKSVSWYQQVLGQGPQFIFQYYEKEERGRGNFPDRFSARQFPNYSSELNVNALLLGDSALYLCASSAQIANQPQHFGDGTRLSIL.

The CDR3 protein is CASSIAGANSPLHF. In DNA form, the CDR3 reads TGTGCCAGCAGCATCGCCGGGGCGAATTCACCCCTCCACTTT. The chain uses TRBV5-6 and TRBJ1-6, with D perhaps matching TRBD1 (5 bases). Looked up from germline, CDR1 is SGHDT and CDR2 is YYEEEE. V lost 4 bases and J 7 bases, leaving 12 bases between the germline ends. The CDR3 has 14 residues.

V and J are TRBV18 and TRBJ2-7; 11 bases align to TRBD2. Trimming removed 5 bases from V and 5 bases from J; junction bases left unmatched: 5. There are 14 residues in the CDR3. Germline CDR1 reads KGHSH; CDR2 reads LQKENI. The CDR3 sequence: CASSELAGVNEQYF. The CDR3 DNA is TGTGCCAGCTCAGAACTAGCGGGAGTAAACGAGCAGTACTTC. Variable domain in full (rest from reference TRBV18 and TRBJ2-7): NAGVMQNPRHLVRRRGQEARLRCSPMKGHSHVYWYRQLPEEGLKFMVYLQKENIIDESGMPKERFSAEFPKEGPSILRIQQVVRGDSAAYFCASSELAGVNEQYFGPGTRLTVT.

This chain joins TRBV18 and TRBJ2-2, with a possible D match to TRBD2 (6 bases). Trimming left V 5 bases short and J 2 bases short, with 12 bases between. This CDR3 is built from 15 residues. Germline V gene lookup returns CDR1 KGHSH and CDR2 LQKENI. This CDR3 reads CASSERRVNTGELFF. The CDR3, as DNA: TGTGCCAGCTCAGAAAGGAGGGTTAACACCGGGGAGCTGTTTTTT.

This clonotype came up a few times. The chain recombines TRBV20-1 with TRBJ1-6; D is undetermined. The germline V gene encodes CDR1 DFQATT and CDR2 SNEGSKA (reference sequence). Trimming shortened V by 1 base and J by 6 bases, and 16 bases separated the two germline ends. The CDR3 is 16 residues long. In nucleotides, the CDR3 is TGCAGTGCTAGAGGGAGCACCCCCGTACCTAATTCACCCCTCCACTTT. Protein product: CSARGSTPVPNSPLHF.

The V and J genes are TRBV11-1 and TRBJ2-1, with 8 nucleotides matching TRBD2. The CDR3 is 17 residues long. The V gene's germline CDR1 is SGHAT and CDR2 FQDESV (reference sequence). With 2 bases clipped from V and 0 bases from J, the junction kept 6 bases outside the gene matches. The CDR3, as DNA: TGTGCCAGCAGCTTACAAGCGGGAGTGAGCTCCTACAATGAGCAGTTCTTC. Its translation is CASSLQAGVSSYNEQFF.